Following are 4 T cell receptor beta chains from one sample sequenced in a study of T cell changes during pregnancy in multiple sclerosis. The method was immunoSEQ multiplex PCR; TCRdb's version includes in-frame clones alone and lacks a portion of them. This table holds fewer than 35,000 clones, about 92% found once. Material: CD4+ T cells from peripheral blood mononuclear cells, obtained in the second trimester of pregnancy. These receptors were collected from a female donor with multiple sclerosis, enrolled in a pregnancy study.

This clone has a handful of counts. This chain connects TRBV2 to TRBJ2-7; 7 nucleotides line up with TRBD1. The trim removed 7 bases at V and 2 bases at J, leaving 2 bases unmatched. The germline CDR1 and CDR2 sequences are SNHLY and FYNNEI. The CDR3 consists of 12 residues. CDR3 protein: CASTQGAYEQYF. The DNA of the CDR3 is TGTGCCAGCACGCAGGGGGCCTACGAGCAGTACTTC.

J is TRBJ1-1 and V is TRBV7-8; D might be TRBD1 (5 bases). The V and J ends lost 3 bases and 0 bases respectively, with 8 bases between them. The CDR3 length is 14 residues. Germline CDR1 reads SGHVS; CDR2 reads FQNEAQ. Here the CDR3 reads CASSFMTVNTEAFF. DNA for the CDR3: TGTGCCAGCAGCTTCATGACAGTGAACACTGAAGCTTTCTTT. Filled out from reference TRBV7-8 and TRBJ1-1, the complete variable domain reads GAGVSQSPRYKVAKRGQDVALRCDPISGHVSLFWYQQALGQGPEFLTYFQNEAQLDKSGLPSDRFFAERPEGSVSTLKIQRTQQEDSAVYLCASSFMTVNTEAFFGQGTRLTVV.

The chain joins TRBV7-9 to TRBJ1-1; no firm D call. Trimming cost V 1 base and J 1 base, with 4 bases left between them. The length of the CDR3 is 13 residues. Germline V gives CDR1 SEHNR, CDR2 FQNEAQ (reference sequence). DNA of the CDR3: TGTGCCAGCAGCTTAGGGGCGAACACTGAAGCTTTCTTT. It codes for CASSLGANTEAFF.

This chain connects TRBV5-1 to TRBJ2-5, with D maybe TRBD2 (5 bases). V lost 0 bases to trimming and J lost 7 bases, with 10 bases between them. The CDR3 loop spans 13 amino acids. The germline V gene has CDR1 SGHRS and CDR2 YFSETQ. CDR3 nucleotides: TGCGCCAGCAGCTTGGTTGGCGAGGGGACCCAGTACTTC. Amino acid sequence: CASSLVGEGTQYF.